Following are 19 T cell receptor beta chains from one sample sequenced in a study of T cell changes during pregnancy in multiple sclerosis. The repertoire was sequenced with immunoSEQ multiplex PCR; TCRdb's copy has only in-frame clones and lacks some. The sample has 75,000 to 100,000 clones; 90% are singletons. Sequences were derived from peripheral blood, sampled in the second trimester of pregnancy. All receptors come from a female donor in good health, enrolled as a control in a pregnancy study.

The chain is built from TRBV7-2 and TRBJ2-2, with D uncertain. V was cut by 4 bases and J by 3 bases, with 3 bases left in between. CDR1 is SGHTA and CDR2 is FQGNSA in the germline V gene. CDR3 length equals 12 residues. The CDR3 sequence: CASSSYTGELFF. Written as DNA, the CDR3 is TGTGCCAGCAGCTCCTACACCGGGGAGCTGTTTTTT.

The chain recombines TRBV2 with TRBJ2-5; D is perhaps TRBD2 (5 bases). Germline CDR1 is SNHLY and CDR2 is FYNNEI. Trimming removed 11 bases from V and 3 bases from J, with 13 bases in between. There are 12 residues in the CDR3. CDR3 in DNA: TGTGCCCCATCTCTCGGGGAAGAGACCCAGTACTTC. Its translation: CAPSLGEETQYF.

This chain links TRBV11-2 with TRBJ1-2; tentatively, D is TRBD1 (5 bases). The length of the CDR3 is 13 residues. Trimming removed 8 bases at V and 2 bases at J, with 12 bases between. CDR1 is SGHAT and CDR2 is FQNNGV in the germline V gene. The CDR3 nucleotides read TGTGCCAGCGGACGTGGGGGGAACTATGGCTACACCTTC. Its protein product is CASGRGGNYGYTF.

The rearrangement joins TRBV5-1 to TRBJ1-1; 7 bases align to TRBD1. Germline-derived CDR1 and CDR2 are SGHRS and YFSETQ. The CDR3 extends over 14 amino acids. Trimming cost V 0 bases and J 4 bases; bases outside gene matches: 3. This chain's CDR3 is CASSLGQGVTEAFF. DNA for the CDR3: TGCGCCAGCAGCTTGGGACAGGGAGTCACTGAAGCTTTCTTT.

The chain combines TRBV28 with TRBJ1-2, with 8 nucleotides matching TRBD1. There are 15 residues in the CDR3. J lost 2 bases, V lost 6 bases, and 8 bases had no gene match. Germline CDR1 is MDHEN and CDR2 is SYDVKM. The CDR3 loop is CASSGPGQGNYGYTF. The CDR3 DNA reads TGTGCCAGCAGCGGACCTGGACAGGGCAACTATGGCTACACCTTC.

The V gene is TRBV7-9, the J gene TRBJ1-2; 8 positions match TRBD1. The length of the CDR3 is 17 residues. CDR1 is SEHNR and CDR2 is FQNEAQ in the germline V gene (reference sequence). The V and J ends lost 1 base and 7 bases, in that order; junction bases with no gene match: 14. The CDR3 coding sequence is TGTGCCAGCAGCTTAGTCGTCGGACAGGGAGCGGTCGCTGGCTACACCTTC. This codes for CASSLVVGQGAVAGYTF. The entire variable domain, with the rest obtained from reference TRBV7-9 and TRBJ1-2, is as follows: DTGVSQNPRHKITKRGQNVTFRCDPISEHNRLYWYRQTLGQGPEFLTYFQNEAQLEKSRLLSDRFSAERPKGSFSTLEIQRTEQGDSAMYLCASSLVVGQGAVAGYTFGSGTRLTVV.

The CDR3 reads CAIPKVGGPDTQYF. CDR3 bases: TGTGCCATTCCCAAGGTGGGGGGGCCAGATACGCAGTATTTT. The chain has TRBV9 and TRBJ2-3, with a possible D match to TRBD2 (7 bases). The CDR3 length is 14 residues. The V gene lost 9 bases and the J gene lost 4 bases, with 18 bases spanning the gap. Looked up from germline, CDR1 is SGDLS and CDR2 is YYNGEE.

This chain connects TRBV6-1 to TRBJ2-3; 7 bases are a match to TRBD2. This CDR3 region has 14 residues. J gave up 2 bases and V 8 bases, and 7 bases lay outside the gene matches. Germline V CDR1 and CDR2: MNHNS, SASEGT. This CDR3 reads CASLGGVTTDTQYF. The CDR3 bases are TGTGCCAGCTTGGGGGGGGTAACCACAGATACGCAGTATTTT.

The CDR3 reads CASSYSRTGELFF. In nucleotides, the CDR3 is TGTGCCAGCAGTTACTCGAGAACCGGGGAGCTGTTTTTT. The chain is built from TRBV6-5 and TRBJ2-2; D is unclear. This CDR3 spans 13 amino acids. Germline CDR1 is MNHEY and CDR2 is SVGAGI. The V gene lost 0 bases and the J gene lost 5 bases, with 4 bases spanning the gap.

The chain is built from TRBV6-5 and TRBJ2-3, with a tentative D call TRBD2 (6 bases). CDR3 length: 14 residues. Germline V gives CDR1 MNHEY, CDR2 SVGAGI. Trimming took 7 bases from V and 6 from J, leaving 17 bases between them. CDR3 protein: CASTEGTPRDTQYF. The CDR3 DNA reads TGTGCCAGCACCGAAGGGACTCCTCGGGATACGCAGTATTTT.

This clone was counted only a few times. The sample contains more than one DNA sequence encoding this CDR3. The rearrangement links TRBV7-2 to TRBJ1-5, with D hard to call. The CDR3 runs to 14 residues. V gave up 6 bases and J gave up 2 bases, with 11 bases separating them. Germline assignment: CDR1 SGHTA and CDR2 FQGNSA. The CDR3 reads CASSSRGGNQPQHF. CDR3 coding DNA: TGTGCCAGCAGTTCCCGGGGAGGCAATCAGCCCCAGCATTTT.

The chain couples TRBV6-4 to TRBJ2-2; D unclear. Trimming left V 6 bases short and J 5 bases short, with 13 bases between. The CDR3 length is 14 residues. The germline V gene has CDR1 MRHNA and CDR2 SNTAGT. This CDR3 is CASSLEVQTGELFF. The DNA of the CDR3 is TGTGCCAGCAGCTTAGAGGTTCAGACCGGGGAGCTGTTTTTT.

The genes are TRBV9 and TRBJ2-6; 7 nucleotides agree with TRBD1. There are 19 residues in the CDR3. Per the germline V gene, CDR1 is SGDLS and CDR2 is YYNGEE. After removal of 4 bases from V and 1 base from J, the junction contained 14 bases not matched to a gene. This CDR3 is CASSRRQGPTVSGANVLTF. The CDR3 coding sequence is TGTGCCAGCAGCAGACGACAGGGACCTACTGTGTCTGGGGCCAACGTCCTGACTTTC.

V and J are TRBV28 and TRBJ2-7; TRBD2 matches 8 bases. The V and J ends lost 4 bases and 3 bases, in that order; junction bases with no gene match: 8. This CDR3 is built from 15 residues. CDR1 is MDHEN and CDR2 is SYDVKM in the germline V gene. CDR3 residues: CASSSPSGRLYEQYF. For the CDR3, the DNA is TGTGCCAGCAGTTCCCCCAGCGGGAGACTCTACGAGCAGTACTTC.

DNA of the CDR3: TGTGCCAGTAGGGTCGGAGAGGATTTGCGGCCCCAGCATTTT. Residues: CASRVGEDLRPQHF. V and J are TRBV19 and TRBJ1-5, with unresolved D. CDR3 length: 14 amino acids. Between the trimmed V and J ends, which lost 6 bases and 9 bases, there was a span of 18 bases. Germline CDR1 is LNHDA and CDR2 is SQIVND (reference sequence).

A few counts support this clone. The chain links TRBV6-5 to TRBJ1-1, with D unresolved. Trimming pared 7 bases from V and 1 base from J, leaving 4 bases between. The CDR3 sequence is 11 residues long. Germline loops: CDR1 MNHEY, CDR2 SVGAGI. The CDR3: CASTRNTEAFF. The CDR3 DNA follows: TGTGCCAGCACTCGGAACACTGAAGCTTTCTTT.

The rearrangement joins TRBV6-5 to TRBJ1-2, with 8 bases lining up with TRBD1. V lost 5 bases to trimming and J lost 4 bases; unmatched junction nucleotides: 9. The germline V gene encodes CDR1 MNHEY and CDR2 SVGAGI. The CDR3 runs to 15 residues. The CDR3, as DNA: TGTGCCAGCAGTCTAGCGACAGGGGAACCCTATGGCTACACCTTC. Encoded protein: CASSLATGEPYGYTF.

The table lists this clone with a few counts. In DNA, the CDR3 is TGTGCCAGCACCTGGGACAGCCGATACGAGCAGTACTTC. The encoded protein is CASTWDSRYEQYF. The chain uses TRBV2 and TRBJ2-7, with 7 nucleotides matching TRBD1. Germline values: CDR1 SNHLY, CDR2 FYNNEI. CDR3 length: 13 residues. Trimming removed 7 bases from V and 4 bases from J; junction bases left unmatched: 7.

This chain joins TRBV5-5 and TRBJ1-1; 12 bases are shared with TRBD1. Germline CDR1 is SGHKS and CDR2 is YYEKEE (reference sequence). Trimming removed 4 bases from V and 5 bases from J; junction bases left unmatched: 9. The CDR3 loop spans 16 amino acids. The CDR3 nucleotides read TGTGCCAGCAGCCTAAGGGGACAGGGGGCTTTAACTGAAGCTTTCTTT. As protein: CASSLRGQGALTEAFF.